This T cell receptor beta chain comes out of a study of CD8 T cells in ankylosing spondylitis. Study-level points and caveats: A TCR beta motif of under ten highly homologous variants appeared characteristic of ankylosing spondylitis blood.

Turning to this clonotype: The antigen remains undetermined.

TCRdb redid the calling of the 5' RACE reads with MiXCR, one entry per CDR3 protein. Of about 750,000 distinct CDR3 sequences in the sample, around 17% are singletons; the top ten hold 15% to 20%. The CDR3 extends over 14 amino acids. The J segment lost 6 bases and the V segment lost 4 bases, leaving 2 bases of the junction unmatched. Germline V gene lookup returns CDR1 SGHRS and CDR2 YFSETQ. Sequencing was carried out using blood, either unsorted or a sorted T cell fraction (not recorded which). J is TRBJ2-2 and V is TRBV5-1, with 11 bases matching TRBD2. This sequence originates from a male donor with ankylosing spondylitis. In DNA, the CDR3 is TGCGCCAGCAGCATAGCGGGAGGGCCCGGGGAGCTGTTTTTT. Translating gives CASSIAGGPGELFF.